The next 5 T cell receptor beta chains were all read from a single sample in a study of control samples from healthy donors and cancer patients (TCRdb year 2020). Receptor amplification or capture employed the immunoSEQ multiplex PCR assay. The clones in this table, taken by TCRdb from immuneACCESS, are in-frame only. Not every clone is retained; where verified, under half of the shortfall comes from an unresolved V gene, and the cause of the rest is unknown. The sample table holds about 160,000 clones, of which 70% to 90% were seen once. The ten most abundant clones make up about 11% of the sample. Sequencing input: blood. All receptors derive from a man aged 25-45 years in good health.

The genes are TRBV13 and TRBJ2-2; D is perhaps TRBD1 or TRBD2 (6 bases each). Germline V lookup: CDR1 PRHDT, CDR2 FYEKMQ (reference sequence). The CDR3 runs to 15 residues. V dropped 8 bases and J dropped 2 bases, with 15 bases sitting between them. The CDR3 bases are TGTGCCAGCGCTCTGGGGGGCTTTAACACCGGGGAGCTGTTTTTT. This sequence encodes CASALGGFNTGELFF.

V gene TRBV9 combines with J gene TRBJ2-3; no clear D. This CDR3 has 14 residues. Trimming shortened V by 4 bases and J by 4 bases, and 13 bases separated the two germline ends. Germline CDR1 is SGDLS and CDR2 is YYNGEE. CDR3 in amino acids: CASSPRGAPDTQYF. As DNA, the CDR3 is TGTGCCAGCAGCCCCCGCGGAGCCCCAGATACGCAGTATTTT.

The CDR3 DNA reads TGTGCCAGCAGCCAAGTTGGGCATTCACCCCTCCACTTT. It encodes CASSQVGHSPLHF. This chain connects TRBV3-1 (or the pseudogene TRBV3-2) to TRBJ1-6; D unresolved. The CDR3 runs to 13 residues. Germline values: CDR1 LGHDT, CDR2 YNNKEL (reference sequence). V was shortened by 1 base and J by 8 bases, with 6 bases between the two germline ends.

The chain recombines TRBV6-2 or TRBV6-3 with TRBJ1-4; the match to TRBD1 covers 7 bases. Germline assignment: CDR1 MNHEY and CDR2 SVGEGT. V was clipped by 2 bases and J by 8 bases; unmatched bases: 17. This CDR3 is built from 18 residues. CDR3 in amino acids: CASSYRGHSNKPTEKLFF. CDR3 sequence (DNA): TGTGCCAGCAGTTACAGGGGGCATTCGAACAAACCCACAGAAAAACTGTTTTTT.

The V and J genes are TRBV12-3 or TRBV12-4 and TRBJ1-2; D is uncertain. Trimming took 2 bases from V and 4 from J, leaving 8 bases between them. This CDR3 spans 13 amino acids. CDR3 nucleotides: TGTGCCAGCAGTTTAAGGGCAGTCTATGGCTACACCTTC. Translating it yields CASSLRAVYGYTF.